A selection of T cell receptor beta chains follows, all from one sample in a study of blood T cell repertoires in COVID-19. Only in-frame clones appear in the TCRdb table, and some are missing; sequencing was by immunoSEQ multiplex PCR. The sample lists about 260,000 clones; around nine tenths were seen once. Sequencing was performed on peripheral blood. The receptors were gathered from a woman aged 55-69 years with COVID-19, enrolled during active disease. CDR3s include the opening cysteine and the closing phenylalanine or tryptophan. A D gene is named only where the DNA matches it firmly. For some rows the clone size is stated as once, few or many, or as a class when expanded; others skip it.

TRBJ2-2,TRBV18,.,.,TGTGCCAGCTCACCGGACAGAACCGGGGAGCTGTTTTTT,CASSPDRTGELFF
TRBJ1-5,TRBV18,.,.,TGTGCCAGCTTCTCTGGGACACCCAATCAGCCCCAGCATTTT,CASFSGTPNQPQHF
TRBJ1-1,TRBV7-9,TRBD1,.,TGTGCCAGCAGGGGGAGACAGGGGCGGAACACTGAAGCTTTCTTT,CASRGRQGRNTEAFF
TRBJ2-7,TRBV19,.,.,TGTGCCAGTAGTATCGGTAGCTCCTACGAGCAGTACTTC,CASSIGSSYEQYF
TRBJ1-5,TRBV7-2,TRBD1,.,TGTGCCAGCAGCTTAAGAAGTGGACAGGGGAGCAATCAGCCCCAGCATTTT,CASSLRSGQGSNQPQHF
TRBJ1-1,TRBV30,.,.,TGTGCCTGGAGTGTAACGGGACTGACTGAAGCTTTCTTT,CAWSVTGLTEAFF
TRBJ2-5,TRBV5-4,.,.,TGTGCCAGCAGTCGGTCAGGTTCTTTACCCCCTGTCCAAGAGACCCAGTACTTC,CASSRSGSLPPVQETQYF
TRBJ1-1,TRBV7-3,.,.,TGTGCCAGCAGCTTAACGGTGGAGGGGAGGAACACTGAAGCTTTCTTT,CASSLTVEGRNTEAFF
TRBJ2-6,TRBV12-5,.,once,TGTGCTAGTGGCTTCGCACTCCAGGGCACCGGGGCCAACGTCCTGACTTTC,CASGFALQGTGANVLTF
TRBJ2-1,TRBV15,TRBD2,.,TGTGCCACCAGCAGCGTACTAGCGGGAGGGTTGGAGTGGCAGTTCTTC,CATSSVLAGGLEWQFF
TRBJ1-4,TRBV10-1,TRBD1,.,TGCGCCAGCAGTGTAACTACAGGGGGCGGTAATGAAAAACTGTTTTTT,CASSVTTGGGNEKLFF
TRBJ1-2,TRBV30,.,.,TGTGCCTGGAGTCAAAGGGGAATCGGTGGCTACACCTTC,CAWSQRGIGGYTF
TRBJ1-3,TRBV5-1,TRBD1,.,TGCGCCAGCAGAAGACAGGGCTCTGGAAACACCATATATTTT,CASRRQGSGNTIYF
TRBJ2-3,TRBV20-1,.,once,TGCAGTGCGCGTAATTGGGATACGCAGTATTTT,CSARNWDTQYF
TRBJ1-4,TRBV7-9,.,.,TGTGCCAGCAGCAACCCCGGGGGGGCTGAAAAACTGTTTTTT,CASSNPGGAEKLFF
TRBJ2-3,TRBV5-1,TRBD1,.,TGCGCCAGCAGCTCGCTCCAGGGGGATGCGGATACGCAGTATTTT,CASSSLQGDADTQYF
TRBJ1-3,TRBV6-2/TRBV6-3,.,few,TGTGCCAGCAGTTCCCCCAGAACCGGGACAAGATTGAACCGGGACACCATATATTTT,CASSSPRTGTRLNRDTIYF
TRBJ2-3,TRBV19,.,once,TGTGCCAGTAGTACGGCCGGGAGCAGCACAGATACGCAGTATTTT,CASSTAGSSTDTQYF